Below, one T cell receptor beta chain is given with its context. This record comes from a study of blood T cell repertoires in COVID-19. From germline, CDR1 is MNHEY and CDR2 SVGAGI. The CDR3 consists of 13 residues. J gave up 4 bases and V 5 bases, and 4 bases lay outside the gene matches. Only in-frame clones appear in the TCRdb table, and some are missing; sequencing was by immunoSEQ multiplex PCR. The top ten hold 5.3% of the sample, which has around 65,000 clones, just under 85% seen once. Input material: peripheral blood. The V gene is TRBV6-5, the J gene TRBJ1-1; 7 bases are shared with TRBD1. The TCR sequence derives from a man between 65 and 85 years old with acute or convalescent COVID-19. The CDR3 region is CASSTRQGTEAFF. CDR3 coding DNA: TGTGCCAGCAGTACCCGACAGGGCACTGAAGCTTTCTTT.